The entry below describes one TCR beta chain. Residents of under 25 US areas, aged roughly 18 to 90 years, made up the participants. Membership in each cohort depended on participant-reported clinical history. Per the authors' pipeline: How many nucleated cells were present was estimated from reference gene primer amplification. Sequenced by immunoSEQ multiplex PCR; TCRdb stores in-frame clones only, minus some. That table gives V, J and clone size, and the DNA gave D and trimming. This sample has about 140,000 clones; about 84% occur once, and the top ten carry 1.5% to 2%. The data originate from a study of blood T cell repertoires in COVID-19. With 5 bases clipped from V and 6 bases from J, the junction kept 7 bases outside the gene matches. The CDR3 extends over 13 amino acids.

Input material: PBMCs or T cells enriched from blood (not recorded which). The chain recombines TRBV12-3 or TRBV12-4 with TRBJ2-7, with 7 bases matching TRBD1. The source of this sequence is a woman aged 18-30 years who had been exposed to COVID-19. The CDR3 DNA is TGTGCCAGCAGTCCACAGGGGTGGGGCGAGCAGTACTTC. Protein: CASSPQGWGEQYF.